The next 16 T cell receptor beta chains were all read from a single sample in a study of blood T cell repertoires in COVID-19. Here immunoSEQ multiplex PCR was the method, and the copy in TCRdb shows in-frame clones only, minus some. The table includes some 200,000 clones, around 95% detected once. The sequencing sample was made of peripheral blood. Receptor source: a man younger than 45 with COVID-19, enrolled during active disease.

The V and J genes are TRBV7-2 and TRBJ1-1; D not certain. Germline CDR1 SGHTA, CDR2 FQGNSA. Trimming removed 1 base at V and 8 bases at J, with 17 bases between. The CDR3 spans 15 residues. CDR3: CASSLDSLSPFEAFF. In DNA form, the CDR3 reads TGTGCCAGCAGCTTAGACAGTCTCTCTCCTTTCGAAGCTTTCTTT. Using reference TRBV7-2 and TRBJ1-1 for the parts outside the CDR3, the full variable domain is GAGVSQSPSNKVTEKGKDVELRCDPISGHTALYWYRQSLGQGLEFLIYFQGNSAPDKSGLPSDRFSAERTGGSVSTLTIQRTQQEDSAVYLCASSLDSLSPFEAFFGQGTRLTVV.

V usage is TRBV4-1 and J usage is TRBJ2-1, with 11 bases lining up with TRBD1. V shed 3 bases and J 4 bases; nucleotides not matched to a gene: 8. Per the germline V gene, CDR1 is MGHRA and CDR2 is YSYEKL. The CDR3 sequence is 17 residues long. The CDR3 spells CASSQRSGTGGYNEQFF. The DNA of the CDR3 is TGCGCCAGCAGCCAGCGGTCCGGGACAGGGGGGTACAATGAGCAGTTCTTC.

The chain couples TRBV4-2 to TRBJ1-2; maybe TRBD1 (6 bases). Germline V gene data show CDR1 as LGHNA and CDR2 as YNFKEQ. This CDR3 comprises 14 residues. V lost 7 bases, J lost 4 bases, and 16 bases lay in between. CDR3 region: CASNLLGTTYGYTF. The DNA for the CDR3 is TGTGCCAGCAACTTGCTGGGGACAACCTATGGCTACACCTTC.

This clone came up once. V and J are TRBV2 and TRBJ1-3; possible D gene TRBD1, 6 bases. Germline V gene lookup returns CDR1 SNHLY and CDR2 FYNNEI. V lost 6 bases and J 2 bases, leaving 8 bases between the germline ends. CDR3 length equals 13 residues. This CDR3 is CASRQGAGNTIYF. For the CDR3, the DNA is TGTGCCAGCAGACAGGGAGCTGGAAACACCATATATTTT.

The chain joins TRBV9 to TRBJ1-6; possibly TRBD1 for D (5 bases). CDR1 and CDR2 (germline): SGDLS, YYNGEE. This CDR3 comprises 14 residues. Trimming pared 0 bases from V and 9 bases from J, leaving 10 bases between. CDR3 sequence reads: CASSVAGAGSPLHF. As DNA, the CDR3 is TGTGCCAGCAGCGTAGCTGGGGCTGGTTCACCCCTCCACTTT.

This chain uses TRBV5-4 with TRBJ2-6; D remains ambiguous. V lost 2 bases to trimming and J lost 0 bases, with 3 bases between them. CDR1 and CDR2 from the germline V gene are SGHNT and YYREEE (reference sequence). CDR3 length: 14 amino acids. The CDR3 sequence is CASSLYSGANVLTF. CDR3 nucleotides: TGTGCCAGCAGCTTATACTCTGGGGCCAACGTCCTGACTTTC.

This clone was seen only once. The chain employs TRBV11-2 and TRBJ1-1; TRBD1 aligns across 8 bases. The CDR3 loop spans 15 amino acids. Per the germline V gene, CDR1 is SGHAT and CDR2 is FQNNGV. The ends lost 5 bases at V and 1 base at J; junction bases unmatched: 6. The CDR3 DNA reads TGTGCCAGCAGCCCAACAGGACAGGGGAACACTGAAGCTTTCTTT. It is translated as CASSPTGQGNTEAFF.

V gene TRBV18 combines with J gene TRBJ1-6; TRBD1 might be the D (6 bases). Germline V gene data show CDR1 as KGHSH and CDR2 as LQKENI. Trimming removed 4 bases at V and 8 bases at J, with 15 bases between. This CDR3 has 15 residues. The chain's CDR3 is CASSLQGTQYSPLHF. The CDR3, as DNA: TGTGCCAGCTCACTACAGGGAACTCAATATTCACCCCTCCACTTT.

This chain uses TRBV24-1 with TRBJ2-2, with D hard to call. Germline loops: CDR1 KGHDR, CDR2 SFDVKD. The CDR3 is made up of 15 amino acids. The V and J ends lost 0 bases and 2 bases respectively, with 6 bases between them. The CDR3 DNA sequence: TGTGCCACCAGTGATTTGTCCAGAAACACCGGGGAGCTGTTTTTT. Translation: CATSDLSRNTGELFF.

V and J are TRBV7-9 and TRBJ1-3; 9 nucleotides align to TRBD1. This CDR3 comprises 19 residues. V dropped 4 bases and J dropped 0; count of bases not matched to a gene: 13. Germline V gene data show CDR1 as SEHNR and CDR2 as FQNEAQ (reference sequence). The CDR3 region has the DNA TGTGCCAGCAGCTCGGTGGGGGGACAGGGAGACTTCTCTGGAAACACCATATATTTT. As protein: CASSSVGGQGDFSGNTIYF.

Written as DNA, the CDR3 is TGTGCCTGGAGTCTTGGTAGAGGGAACACTGAAGCTTTCTTT. Translated: CAWSLGRGNTEAFF. The chain has TRBV30 and TRBJ1-1; D call uncertain. The length of the CDR3 is 14 residues. The V end was cut by 2 bases, the J end by 1 base, with 11 bases between. Germline V CDR1 and CDR2: GTSNPN, SVGIG (reference sequence).

The rearrangement uses TRBV19 and TRBJ1-1; D gene unclear. This CDR3 is 13 amino acids long. Germline V lookup: CDR1 LNHDA, CDR2 SQIVND (reference sequence). Trimming pared 2 bases from V and 4 bases from J, leaving 8 bases between. The CDR3 sequence is CASSINYGTEAFF. The CDR3 DNA sequence: TGTGCCAGTAGTATAAACTATGGCACTGAAGCTTTCTTT. Supplemented by reference TRBV19 and TRBJ1-1, the full variable domain reads DGGITQSPKYLFRKEGQNVTLSCEQNLNHDAMYWYRQDPGQGLRLIYYSQIVNDFQKGDIAEGYSVSREKKESFPLTVTSAQKNPTAFYLCASSINYGTEAFFGQGTRLTVV.

The CDR3 DNA follows: TGCGCCAGCAGCCCCGGGTTGGGTTCTAATGAAAAACTGTTTTTT. It codes for CASSPGLGSNEKLFF. The J gene is TRBJ1-4, the V gene TRBV5-1; no clear D. Deletions cut 4 bases from V and 3 bases from J, with 13 bases between. The germline V gene has CDR1 SGHRS and CDR2 YFSETQ. The CDR3 consists of 15 residues.

This chain uses TRBV6-6 with TRBJ1-1; D ambiguous. The CDR3 is 13 amino acids. CDR1 MNHNY and CDR2 SVGAGI come from the germline V gene (reference sequence). The ends were cut back, 2 bases at V and 2 bases at J, with 6 bases in the middle. In nucleotides, the CDR3 is TGTGCCAGCAGTTACACTCCTAACACTGAAGCTTTCTTT. Protein: CASSYTPNTEAFF.

The V gene is TRBV18, the J gene TRBJ1-4, with TRBD1 matching 8 bases. V trimming: 2 bases; J trimming: 5 bases; junction bases outside the gene matches: 1. The CDR3 is 14 residues long. Germline values: CDR1 KGHSH, CDR2 LQKENI. The CDR3 here is CASSPYRGNEKLFF. The CDR3 coding sequence is TGTGCCAGCTCACCATACAGGGGGAATGAAAAACTGTTTTTT.

Only one count was recorded for this clone. This rearrangement joins TRBV2 to TRBJ1-2; D remains unclear. This CDR3 contains 15 residues. CDR1 and CDR2 from the germline V gene are SNHLY and FYNNEI. The ends were cut back, 1 base at V and 3 bases at J, with 12 bases in the middle. The CDR3 reads CASSEGLPRDYGYTF. DNA of the CDR3: TGTGCCAGCAGTGAAGGACTCCCGAGGGACTATGGCTACACCTTC.